These T cell receptor beta chains were read from a single sample in a study of T cells after posttransplantation cyclophosphamide. Sequencing used immunoSEQ multiplex PCR; TCRdb keeps in-frame clones, though not all of them. Altogether almost 35,000 clones were found in the sample, and no singletons occur. The sequencing sample was made of PBMCs. The receptors were gathered from a woman in her fifties or sixties in good health and a related stem cell transplant donor. Each CDR3 is given with its conserved first and last residue. The D gene is left open where the match is weak. Where a row states a size, it is once, few, many or the class of an expanded clone; other rows omit it.

V gene: TRBV5-5
clone size: many
J gene: TRBJ1-5
D gene: -
CDR3 DNA: TGTGCCAGCAGCCGCGGGACCAGGGGTCAGCCCCAGCATTTT
CDR3 protein: CASSRGTRGQPQHF

V gene: TRBV6-5
clone size: few
J gene: TRBJ1-2
D gene: -
CDR3 DNA: TGTGCCAGCAGTTATTTAGAGGGTTTGGACTATGGCTACACCTTC
CDR3 protein: CASSYLEGLDYGYTF

V gene: TRBV27
clone size: -
J gene: TRBJ2-5
D gene: -
CDR3 DNA: TGTGCCAGCAGTTGGCGCAGGGAAATACAAGAGACCCAGTACTTC
CDR3 protein: CASSWRREIQETQYF

V gene: TRBV2
clone size: many
J gene: TRBJ1-5
D gene: -
CDR3 DNA: TGTGCCAGCAGCGAAAGGGACATGTCCCAGCATTTT
CDR3 protein: CASSERDMSQHF

V gene: TRBV11-2
clone size: many
J gene: TRBJ2-1
D gene: TRBD2
CDR3 DNA: TGTGCCAGCAGCCCCGGGCTAGCGGGAGGGAATGAGCAGTTCTTC
CDR3 protein: CASSPGLAGGNEQFF

V gene: TRBV25-1
clone size: many
J gene: TRBJ1-4
D gene: -
CDR3 DNA: TGTGCCAGCAGTGACGAGGCAACTAATGAAAAACTGTTTTTT
CDR3 protein: CASSDEATNEKLFF

V gene: TRBV6-5
clone size: many
J gene: TRBJ1-4
D gene: -
CDR3 DNA: TGTGCCAGCAGTTATTCTGGGGGGAATAATGAAAAACTGTTTTTT
CDR3 protein: CASSYSGGNNEKLFF

V gene: TRBV7-9
clone size: many
J gene: TRBJ1-1
D gene: -
CDR3 DNA: TGTGCCAGCAGCTTAGAACCAGGGATGAACACTGAAGCTTTCTTT
CDR3 protein: CASSLEPGMNTEAFF

V gene: TRBV5-1
clone size: many
J gene: TRBJ1-1
D gene: -
CDR3 DNA: TGCGCCAGCAGCTTGACAGGGTTTGGGACTGAAGCTTTCTTT
CDR3 protein: CASSLTGFGTEAFF

V gene: TRBV7-3
clone size: -
J gene: TRBJ2-3
D gene: TRBD2
CDR3 DNA: TGTGCCAGCAGTAGGGTAGCGGGAGATCGTGGAGATACGCAGTATTTT
CDR3 protein: CASSRVAGDRGDTQYF

V gene: TRBV9
clone size: few
J gene: TRBJ2-5
D gene: TRBD1
CDR3 DNA: TGTGCCAGCAGCGTATCAGGACAGGGAGATTTGGAGACCCAGTACTTC
CDR3 protein: CASSVSGQGDLETQYF

V gene: TRBV18
clone size: many
J gene: TRBJ2-2
D gene: TRBD1
CDR3 DNA: TGTGCCAGCTCATTCAGGGGGCGGAACACCGGGGAGCTGTTTTTT
CDR3 protein: CASSFRGRNTGELFF

V gene: TRBV7-2
clone size: many
J gene: TRBJ1-1
D gene: TRBD1
CDR3 DNA: TGTGCCAGCAGCAGAGCGACAGGGAGGAACACTGAAGCTTTCTTT
CDR3 protein: CASSRATGRNTEAFF

V gene: TRBV14
clone size: few
J gene: TRBJ2-7
D gene: TRBD2
CDR3 DNA: TGTGCCAGCAGCCTCACCTCCACTAGCGCCAGCGTGGGGGAGCAGTACTTC
CDR3 protein: CASSLTSTSASVGEQYF

V gene: TRBV11-2
clone size: many
J gene: TRBJ2-7
D gene: TRBD1
CDR3 DNA: TGTGCCAGCAACCACAGGGGTAACTACGAGCAGTACTTC
CDR3 protein: CASNHRGNYEQYF

V gene: TRBV14
clone size: many
J gene: TRBJ1-1
D gene: -
CDR3 DNA: TGTGCCAGCAGCCAAGTTGAAGGTCTTGAAGCTTTCTTT
CDR3 protein: CASSQVEGLEAFF

V gene: TRBV5-5
clone size: many
J gene: TRBJ2-3
D gene: -
CDR3 DNA: TGTGCCAGCGGGAGGGACATTAGCACAGATACGCAGTATTTT
CDR3 protein: CASGRDISTDTQYF

V gene: TRBV5-1
clone size: many
J gene: TRBJ2-2
D gene: -
CDR3 DNA: TGCGCCAGCAGCTGGAGCGGCAGCGCAAACACCGGGGAGCTGTTTTTT
CDR3 protein: CASSWSGSANTGELFF

V gene: TRBV6-2/TRBV6-3
clone size: many
J gene: TRBJ1-1
D gene: -
CDR3 DNA: TGTGCCAGCAGTTACGACACCACTACTGAAGCTTTCTTT
CDR3 protein: CASSYDTTTEAFF

V gene: TRBV5-1
clone size: -
J gene: TRBJ2-3
D gene: -
CDR3 DNA: TGCGCCAGCAGCCTGGCTCAAGCTGATACGCAGTATTTT
CDR3 protein: CASSLAQADTQYF

V gene: TRBV7-9
clone size: many
J gene: TRBJ1-1
D gene: -
CDR3 DNA: TGTGCCAGCAGCTTAGAAAGGTCGTCGGGAGCTTTCTTT
CDR3 protein: CASSLERSSGAFF

V gene: TRBV12-3/TRBV12-4
clone size: -
J gene: TRBJ2-2
D gene: -
CDR3 DNA: TGTGCCAGCAGGGACTCGACAGGAGCGAACACCGGGGAGCTGTTTTTT
CDR3 protein: CASRDSTGANTGELFF

V gene: TRBV7-2
clone size: many
J gene: TRBJ1-5
D gene: -
CDR3 DNA: TGTGCCAGCAGCTTACAGGGGACGATTGGCAATCAGCCCCAGCATTTT
CDR3 protein: CASSLQGTIGNQPQHF

V gene: TRBV13
clone size: many
J gene: TRBJ1-1
D gene: -
CDR3 DNA: TGTGCCAGCAGCTTTGGACAAAAAGCTTTCTTT
CDR3 protein: CASSFGQKAFF

V gene: TRBV10-2
clone size: many
J gene: TRBJ1-5
D gene: TRBD1
CDR3 DNA: TGCGCCAGCAGTAGCCGGGACAGGGGGGATCAGCCCCAGCATTTT
CDR3 protein: CASSSRDRGDQPQHF

V gene: TRBV4-1
clone size: many
J gene: TRBJ2-3
D gene: TRBD2
CDR3 DNA: TGCGCCAGCAGCCAAGGGGACGGGACTATCCCAGATACGCAGTATTTT
CDR3 protein: CASSQGDGTIPDTQYF

V gene: TRBV6-1
clone size: many
J gene: TRBJ1-1
D gene: -
CDR3 DNA: TGTGCCACCCAATTATCGCCGGGGGCTGAAGCTTTCTTT
CDR3 protein: CATQLSPGAEAFF

V gene: TRBV10-3
clone size: many
J gene: TRBJ2-1
D gene: TRBD2
CDR3 DNA: TGTGCCATCAGTGACTTCGGGACTAGCGGTATTACCCTCTCCTACAATGAGCAGTTCTTC
CDR3 protein: CAISDFGTSGITLSYNEQFF

V gene: TRBV19
clone size: many
J gene: TRBJ1-1
D gene: -
CDR3 DNA: TGTGCCAGTAGTATGCACATGCCCATGAACACTGAAGCTTTCTTT
CDR3 protein: CASSMHMPMNTEAFF

V gene: TRBV6-1
clone size: many
J gene: TRBJ1-5
D gene: -
CDR3 DNA: TGTGCCAGCAGTGACTTTAGCAATCAGCCCCAGCATTTT
CDR3 protein: CASSDFSNQPQHF

V gene: TRBV11-3
clone size: -
J gene: TRBJ2-3
D gene: -
CDR3 DNA: TGTGCCAGCAGCCTCGGACAGCCAGGCACAGATACGCAGTATTTT
CDR3 protein: CASSLGQPGTDTQYF

V gene: TRBV5-6
clone size: many
J gene: TRBJ2-1
D gene: TRBD1
CDR3 DNA: TGTGCCAGCAGCTCAGGGGGAGATGAGCAGTTCTTC
CDR3 protein: CASSSGGDEQFF

V gene: TRBV19
clone size: many
J gene: TRBJ1-1
D gene: -
CDR3 DNA: TGTGCCAGTACGCGGCGCCCCATGAACACTGAAGCTTTCTTT
CDR3 protein: CASTRRPMNTEAFF

V gene: TRBV12-3/TRBV12-4
clone size: few
J gene: TRBJ2-2
D gene: TRBD1
CDR3 DNA: TGTGCCAGCAGATTCCCCGGGACAGGGACCGGGGAGCTGTTTTTT
CDR3 protein: CASRFPGTGTGELFF

V gene: TRBV9
clone size: many
J gene: TRBJ1-1
D gene: TRBD1
CDR3 DNA: TGTGCCAGCAGCTCTAGACAGGGGGCGAACACTGAAGCTTTCTTT
CDR3 protein: CASSSRQGANTEAFF

V gene: TRBV9
clone size: many
J gene: TRBJ2-7
D gene: TRBD1
CDR3 DNA: TGTGCCAGCAGCGTAGGGGCGGGGACAGGGGTTGTTGAGCAGTACTTC
CDR3 protein: CASSVGAGTGVVEQYF

V gene: TRBV24-1
clone size: -
J gene: TRBJ1-5
D gene: -
CDR3 DNA: TGTGCCACCAGTGATTTGCTGACAGGTGGCCAGCATTTT
CDR3 protein: CATSDLLTGGQHF

V gene: TRBV5-1
clone size: many
J gene: TRBJ2-7
D gene: TRBD2
CDR3 DNA: TGCGCCAGCAGCTTGGTAGCGGGAGAATACCCCTACGAGCAGTACTTC
CDR3 protein: CASSLVAGEYPYEQYF

V gene: TRBV6-6
clone size: many
J gene: TRBJ2-3
D gene: -
CDR3 DNA: TGTGCCAGCAGTTACGGGCAGGGTCGCCCAGATACGCAGTATTTT
CDR3 protein: CASSYGQGRPDTQYF

V gene: TRBV19
clone size: many
J gene: TRBJ1-2
D gene: -
CDR3 DNA: TGTGCCAGTAGAACCCCCCGGACAGCCGGGGATGGCTACACCTTC
CDR3 protein: CASRTPRTAGDGYTF

V gene: TRBV6-8
clone size: many
J gene: TRBJ2-7
D gene: TRBD1
CDR3 DNA: TGTGCCAGCTTATGGGACAGCCACTACGAGCAGTACTTC
CDR3 protein: CASLWDSHYEQYF

V gene: TRBV6-5
clone size: -
J gene: TRBJ2-3
D gene: -
CDR3 DNA: TGTGCCAGCAGTTACAGGGGCACAGATACGCAGTATTTT
CDR3 protein: CASSYRGTDTQYF

V gene: TRBV9
clone size: -
J gene: TRBJ2-2
D gene: -
CDR3 DNA: TGTGCCAGCAGCGTAGGTCGTCTTCTAGCGCCCGGGGAGCTGTTTTTT
CDR3 protein: CASSVGRLLAPGELFF

V gene: TRBV6-6
clone size: many
J gene: TRBJ2-5
D gene: TRBD1
CDR3 DNA: TGTGCCAGCAGTTACCCCGCCGGGACAGGGCCCGGGACCCAGTACTTC
CDR3 protein: CASSYPAGTGPGTQYF

V gene: TRBV7-2
clone size: few
J gene: TRBJ2-3
D gene: -
CDR3 DNA: TGTGCCAGCAGCTCTCGCACAGATACGCAGTATTTT
CDR3 protein: CASSSRTDTQYF

V gene: TRBV6-2/TRBV6-3
clone size: -
J gene: TRBJ2-5
D gene: -
CDR3 DNA: TGTGCCAGCAGTTACGAGGGAGAGACCCAGTACTTC
CDR3 protein: CASSYEGETQYF

V gene: TRBV29-1
clone size: -
J gene: TRBJ2-3
D gene: -
CDR3 DNA: TGCAGCGTTGAAAGGACAGATACGCAGTATTTT
CDR3 protein: CSVERTDTQYF

V gene: TRBV24-1
clone size: many
J gene: TRBJ2-2
D gene: TRBD1
CDR3 DNA: TGTGCCACCAGTGACCAAAGAATGGACAGGGGAGGTCGCGGGGAGCTGTTTTTT
CDR3 protein: CATSDQRMDRGGRGELFF

V gene: TRBV5-6
clone size: few
J gene: TRBJ2-3
D gene: TRBD2
CDR3 DNA: TGTGCCAGCAGCATCCCGGGACTAGCAGCAGATACGCAGTATTTT
CDR3 protein: CASSIPGLAADTQYF

V gene: TRBV27
clone size: -
J gene: TRBJ1-2
D gene: TRBD1
CDR3 DNA: TGTGCCAGCAGGCCTAATCAGGGGGCCGGGAATGGCTACACCTTC
CDR3 protein: CASRPNQGAGNGYTF

V gene: TRBV29-1
clone size: many
J gene: TRBJ2-1
D gene: -
CDR3 DNA: TGCAGCTACCTAAACTACAATGAGCAGTTCTTC
CDR3 protein: CSYLNYNEQFF

V gene: TRBV28
clone size: many
J gene: TRBJ1-1
D gene: -
CDR3 DNA: TGTGCCAGCAGTGTTCTCCTTCCGGAAGCTTTCTTT
CDR3 protein: CASSVLLPEAFF

V gene: TRBV5-1
clone size: few
J gene: TRBJ1-2
D gene: -
CDR3 DNA: TGCGCCAGCAGCTTGGTACCGGGGGGGCAAAATGGCTACACCTTC
CDR3 protein: CASSLVPGGQNGYTF